The next 21 T cell receptor beta chains were all read from a single sample in a study of blood T cells in healthy people across ages. A sample-barcoded 5' primer and a J-beta primer mix were used in a second PCR of about 7 to 11 cycles. TCRdb fed the 5' RACE reads into MiXCR, producing one record per CDR3 protein. The sample shows 950,000 to 1,200,000 distinct CDR3 sequences, 30% to 40% of them seen only once. What was sequenced was blood. The origin of the receptors is a man younger than 35 in good health.

V and J are TRBV28 and TRBJ1-6, with TRBD1 matching over 7 bases. V gave up 10 bases and J gave up 4 bases; unmatched junction bases: 10. This CDR3 is built from 15 residues. Germline-derived CDR1 and CDR2 are MDHEN and SYDVKM. The CDR3 nucleotides are TGTGCCATATCTCCAGGGGGACCTTATAATTCACCCCTCCACTTT. This sequence encodes CAISPGGPYNSPLHF.

This clonotype was recorded a few times. The chain couples TRBV5-1 to TRBJ1-2; D ambiguous. Trimming removed 4 bases at V and 3 bases at J, with 16 bases between. Germline assignment: CDR1 SGHRS and CDR2 YFSETQ. This CDR3 region has 15 residues. Here the CDR3 reads CASSQRPPRHYGYTF. CDR3 DNA sequence: TGCGCCAGCAGCCAACGCCCCCCGAGGCACTATGGCTACACCTTC.

This chain uses TRBV5-6 with TRBJ1-4; a possible D gene is TRBD1 (5 bases). Germline V gene data show CDR1 as SGHDT and CDR2 as YYEEEE. The V and J ends lost 4 bases and 8 bases respectively, with 18 bases between them. The CDR3 covers 15 residues. The CDR3 loop is CASSTTGRPREKLFF. The CDR3 DNA is TGTGCCAGCAGCACCACAGGTCGCCCCAGGGAAAAACTGTTTTTT.

The chain employs TRBV29-1 and TRBJ2-5; D perhaps matches TRBD2 (5 bases). CDR1 SQVTM and CDR2 ANQGSEA come from the germline V gene. V lost 3 bases and J 4 bases, leaving 12 bases between the germline ends. This CDR3 comprises 13 residues. The CDR3 DNA sequence: TGCAGCGTTGAGAGGGAAGCAGGAGAGACCCAGTACTTC. Protein sequence: CSVEREAGETQYF.

This chain links TRBV7-8 with TRBJ1-1; no definite D call. The CDR3 loop spans 14 amino acids. The germline gives CDR1 SGHVS, CDR2 FQNEAQ. V lost 3 bases to trimming and J lost 4 bases, with 12 bases between them. The CDR3 sequence: CASSFKVYSTEAFF. CDR3 in DNA: TGTGCCAGCAGCTTTAAAGTTTACTCCACTGAAGCTTTCTTT. Drawing the rest from reference TRBV7-8 and TRBJ1-1, the complete variable domain is GAGVSQSPRYKVAKRGQDVALRCDPISGHVSLFWYQQALGQGPEFLTYFQNEAQLDKSGLPSDRFFAERPEGSVSTLKIQRTQQEDSAVYLCASSFKVYSTEAFFGQGTRLTVV.

J is TRBJ1-2 and V is TRBV4-3; D possibly corresponds to TRBD1 (5 bases). Germline V CDR1 and CDR2: LGHNA, YSLEER. The V end lost 1 base, the J end lost 3 bases, and 15 bases lay between the germline ends. The CDR3 has 16 amino acids. The CDR3: CASSQVVDSAYYGYTF. The CDR3 DNA reads TGCGCCAGCAGCCAAGTTGTCGACAGCGCCTACTATGGCTACACCTTC.

The rearrangement joins TRBV5-1 to TRBJ2-1; no clear D gene. Germline assignment: CDR1 SGHRS and CDR2 YFSETQ. The CDR3 covers 15 residues. V was cut by 3 bases and J by 0 bases, with 10 bases left in between. This CDR3 reads CASSSTLSSYNEQFF. In DNA, the CDR3 is TGCGCCAGCAGCTCTACTTTAAGCTCCTACAATGAGCAGTTCTTC.

A few counts support this clonotype. The CDR3 protein is CASDRTGKSNQPQHF. CDR3 DNA sequence: TGTGCCAGTGACCGGACAGGGAAGAGCAATCAGCCCCAGCATTTT. This chain links TRBV6-1 with TRBJ1-5, with TRBD1 matching over 8 bases. The V segment lost 9 bases and the J segment 1 base; nucleotides outside the gene matches: 8. The germline gives CDR1 MNHNS, CDR2 SASEGT. The CDR3 covers 15 residues.

The CDR3 DNA reads TGTGCCAGCAGCGGAAACAGGATGAACACTGAAGCTTTCTTT. Protein sequence: CASSGNRMNTEAFF. This chain links TRBV9 with TRBJ1-1, with a weak D call TRBD1 (5 bases). Trimming left V 3 bases short and J 0 bases short, with 9 bases between. CDR3 size: 14 residues. Germline-derived CDR1 and CDR2 are SGDLS and YYNGEE.

The chain has TRBV3-1 and TRBJ1-1; tentatively, D is TRBD1 (6 bases). Trimming pared 4 bases from V and 7 bases from J, leaving 13 bases between. Germline V gives CDR1 LGHDT, CDR2 YNNKEL (reference sequence). There are 13 residues in the CDR3. CDR3 sequence reads: CASSRLQGFEAFF. The CDR3 DNA follows: TGTGCCAGCAGCCGACTACAGGGATTTGAAGCTTTCTTT.

The chain recombines TRBV7-9 with TRBJ1-1, with D hard to call. Germline V CDR1 and CDR2: SEHNR, FQNEAQ (reference sequence). This CDR3 has 13 residues. V lost 4 bases and J 3 bases, leaving 9 bases between the germline ends. The CDR3 DNA reads as TGTGCCAGCAGCTCCCGGGCTGACACTGAAGCTTTCTTT. This encodes CASSSRADTEAFF.

This clonotype came up once. At one end the junction does not follow the germline gene, possibly because of a read error. This chain uses TRBV7-2 with TRBJ1-1; 7 bases map to TRBD1. Per the germline V gene, CDR1 is SGHTA and CDR2 is FQGNSA. The CDR3 is 15 amino acids. Here the CDR3 DNA reads TGTGTCAGCAGCTTAGATATACAGGGGTCAGCTGAAGCTTTCTTT. It yields the protein CVSSLDIQGSAEAFF.

V and J are TRBV20-1 and TRBJ2-1, with D possibly called TRBD1 or TRBD2 (5 bases each). The CDR3 runs to 13 residues. Trimming removed 5 bases at V and 9 bases at J, with 17 bases between. Germline CDR1 DFQATT, CDR2 SNEGSKA (reference sequence). CDR3 coding DNA: TGCAGTGCTTGGGGGTCTGTTGTAGGTGAGCAGTTCTTC. It yields the protein CSAWGSVVGEQFF.

V and J are TRBV29-1 and TRBJ1-2; D unclear. Per germline, CDR1 SQVTM and CDR2 ANQGSEA. The V and J ends lost 5 bases and 8 bases respectively, with 9 bases between them. The CDR3 runs to 10 residues. CDR3 in amino acids: CSVWQDGYTF. Here the CDR3 DNA reads TGCAGCGTTTGGCAGGACGGCTACACCTTC.

V gene TRBV20-1 combines with J gene TRBJ1-3; D is unclear. Germline V lookup: CDR1 DFQATT, CDR2 SNEGSKA (reference sequence). Trimming took 3 bases from V and 0 from J, leaving 12 bases between them. This CDR3 is 15 amino acids long. CDR3 loop: CSASSTVSSGNTIYF. The CDR3 DNA reads as TGCAGTGCTAGTTCAACAGTGAGCTCTGGAAACACCATATATTTT.

V is TRBV29-1 and J is TRBJ1-2; no firm D call. Trimming took off 3 bases at V and 10 bases at J, with 6 bases between the two ends. Germline CDR1 is SQVTM and CDR2 is ANQGSEA. This CDR3 contains 9 residues. For the CDR3, the DNA is TGCAGCGTTGACATTGACTACACCTTC. Protein sequence: CSVDIDYTF. The full variable domain, in which reference TRBV29-1 and TRBJ1-2 provide the parts outside the CDR3, is SAVISQKPSRDICQRGTSLTIQCQVDSQVTMMFWYRQQPGQSLTLIATANQGSEATYESGFVIDKFPISRPNLTFSTLTVSNMSPEDSSIYLCSVDIDYTFGSGTRLTVV.

This chain connects TRBV7-9 to TRBJ1-6; D remains ambiguous. This CDR3 is built from 14 residues. Germline V gives CDR1 SEHNR, CDR2 FQNEAQ (reference sequence). V was cut by 1 base and J by 10 bases, with 11 bases left in between. CDR3 protein: CASSLGGLESPLHF. The DNA of the CDR3 is TGTGCCAGCAGCTTAGGCGGGTTGGAGTCACCCCTCCACTTT.

On this clonotype: A junction boundary mismatches the germline segment, possibly from a read error. The chain employs TRBV20-1 and TRBJ2-1; no firm D call. CDR3 length: 14 amino acids. Germline V CDR1 and CDR2: DFQATT, SNEGSKA (reference sequence). DNA of the CDR3: TGCAGTGCTAGGAGTGGTACGCCCAACAATGAGCGGTTCTTC. Protein sequence: CSARSGTPNNERFF.

The genes are TRBV25-1 and TRBJ1-6; D unresolved. Between the trimmed V and J ends, which lost 2 bases and 6 bases, there was a span of 8 bases. This CDR3 contains 14 residues. Germline loops: CDR1 MGHDK, CDR2 SYGVNS. CDR3 in DNA: TGTGCCAGCAGTGAAGACAACACTAATTCACCCCTCCACTTT. It specifies CASSEDNTNSPLHF.

This clonotype was observed a handful of times. V is TRBV20-1 and J is TRBJ2-1, with 10 bases lining up with TRBD2. Trimming took 3 bases from V and 0 from J; bases not matched to a gene: 8. The CDR3 contains 17 residues. Germline V gives CDR1 DFQATT, CDR2 SNEGSKA (reference sequence). The CDR3 is CSASGLAGASSYNEQFF. The CDR3 DNA sequence: TGCAGTGCTAGTGGGCTAGCGGGGGCGAGCTCCTACAATGAGCAGTTCTTC.

The chain recombines TRBV6-2 or TRBV6-3 with TRBJ2-1, with D perhaps matching TRBD2 (6 bases). Per germline, CDR1 MNHEY and CDR2 SVGEGT. This CDR3 contains 15 residues. Trimming took off 7 bases at V and 0 bases at J, with 13 bases between the two ends. The CDR3 here is CASIDGTPSYNEQFF. For the CDR3, the DNA is TGTGCCAGCATAGACGGGACTCCCTCCTACAATGAGCAGTTCTTC.